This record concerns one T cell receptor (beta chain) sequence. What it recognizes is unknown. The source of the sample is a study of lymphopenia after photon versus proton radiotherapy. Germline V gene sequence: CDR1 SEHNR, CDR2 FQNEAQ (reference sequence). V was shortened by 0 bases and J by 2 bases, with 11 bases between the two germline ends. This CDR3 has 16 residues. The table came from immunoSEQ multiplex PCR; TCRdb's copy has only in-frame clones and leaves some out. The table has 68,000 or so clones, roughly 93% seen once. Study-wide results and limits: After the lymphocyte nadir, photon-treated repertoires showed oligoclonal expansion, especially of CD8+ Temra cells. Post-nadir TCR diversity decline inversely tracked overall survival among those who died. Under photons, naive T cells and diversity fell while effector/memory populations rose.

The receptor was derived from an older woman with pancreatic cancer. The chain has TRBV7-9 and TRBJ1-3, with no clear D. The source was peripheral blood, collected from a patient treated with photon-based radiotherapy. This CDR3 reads CASSLAFGVPGNTIYF. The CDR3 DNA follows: TGTGCCAGCAGCTTAGCGTTTGGGGTCCCTGGAAACACCATATATTTT.